This record covers a single T cell receptor (beta chain). What it binds is not known. The sample is drawn from a study of cytomegalovirus exposure and HLA in healthy donors. The CDR3 runs 13 residues. In germline, CDR1 is SGHRS, CDR2 YFSETQ. Between the trimmed V and J ends, which lost 3 bases and 2 bases, there was a span of 8 bases. PCR used 60 Vbeta primers and 13 Jbeta primers. TCRdb's table, derived via immunoSEQ multiplex PCR, lists solely in-frame clones and lacks some. The sample includes about 110,000 clones, about 70% of them seen just once. The study's findings and limits: Later analysis demonstrated an association between a missense DCLRE1C variant and TCR beta V- and J-gene trimming. Most of the TCR beta V segments (in an earlier analysis) were productive either about 87% or about 30% of the time.

The source of this sequence is a man aged 25-40 years in good health and CMV-seropositive. V gene TRBV5-1 combines with J gene TRBJ1-2; no firm D call. Material for sequencing was PBMCs. CDR3 DNA sequence: TGCGCCAGCAGCTCAGGCAGCAACTATGGCTACACCTTC. Its protein product is CASSSGSNYGYTF.